Reported below is one T cell receptor beta chain. The sample is drawn from a study of technical replicates of blood from a few donors. Libraries were prepared by immunoSEQ multiplex PCR; TCRdb keeps only in-frame clonotypes and omits some of them. Here the sample spans about 75,000 clones, around 97% being singletons. Per the germline V gene, CDR1 is MNHEY and CDR2 is SVGAGI. This CDR3 comprises 14 residues. V was pared by 5 bases and J by 0 bases, with 8 bases between. The source material was T cells isolated from PBMCs. This chain joins TRBV6-5 and TRBJ1-3; D not resolved. The receptor was derived from a human donor in good health. The CDR3 region is CASSRRGSGNTIYF. The CDR3 region has the DNA TGTGCCAGCAGTCGACGGGGCTCTGGAAACACCATATATTTT.